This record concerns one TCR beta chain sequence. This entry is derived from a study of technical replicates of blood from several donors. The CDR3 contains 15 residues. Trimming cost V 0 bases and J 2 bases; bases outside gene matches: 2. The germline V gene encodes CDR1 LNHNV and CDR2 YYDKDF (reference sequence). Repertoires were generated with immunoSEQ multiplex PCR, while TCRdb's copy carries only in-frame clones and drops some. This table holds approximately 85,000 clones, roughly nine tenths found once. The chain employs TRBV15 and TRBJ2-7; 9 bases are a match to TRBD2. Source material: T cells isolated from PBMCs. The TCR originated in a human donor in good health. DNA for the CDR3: TGTGCCACCAGCAGAGATGCTAGCGGGGCCTACGAGCAGTACTTC. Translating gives CATSRDASGAYEQYF.